The source of this T cell receptor beta chain is a study of T cell responses to AZD1222 COVID-19 vaccine. As concerns this clone: Its antigen is as yet unknown.

Study findings and constraints: Donors, mostly white British, included more females; clonal diversity was possibly underestimated. Seropositivity was recorded at baseline in only a handful of AZD1222 recipients. When two AZD1222 doses had been given, Spike-specific TCR breadth and depth rose.

The CDR3 has 11 residues. Germline V gene sequence: CDR1 GTSNPN, CDR2 SVGIG (reference sequence). The ends were cut back, 2 bases at V and 6 bases at J, with 5 bases in the middle. Some clones are missing from TCRdb's copy, which holds only in-frame ones; the method was immunoSEQ multiplex PCR. The repertoire has over 65,000 clones, approximately 80% of them found once; the top ten carry approximately 21%. The chain is built from TRBV30 and TRBJ1-3; D remains ambiguous. This specimen was peripheral blood, taken on day 0 of AZD1222 vaccination. This sequence originates from an adult in good health. This chain's CDR3 is CAWSRLNTIYF. The DNA of the CDR3 is TGTGCCTGGAGTAGGTTAAACACCATATATTTT. Filled out from reference TRBV30 and TRBJ1-3, the complete variable domain reads SQTIHQWPATLVQPVGSPLSLECTVEGTSNPNLYWYRQAAGRGLQLLFYSVGIGQISSEVPQNLSASRPQDRQFILSSKKLLLSDSGFYLCAWSRLNTIYFGEGSWLTVV.